Listed below are T cell receptor beta chains from one sample, sequenced in a study of blood T cell repertoires in COVID-19. This table comes from immunoSEQ multiplex PCR, and its TCRdb copy is limited to in-frame clones, with some not included. The sample yields approximately 230,000 clones, about four fifths seen once. Sample: peripheral blood. The source is an elderly man with acute or convalescent COVID-19. The conserved cysteine and the conserved F or W are not part of the CDR3 here. D genes are given only for firm matches.

J: TRBJ2-3
D: -
V: TRBV27
CDR3: ASSRRGLGADTQY

J: TRBJ2-3
D: -
V: TRBV5-6
CDR3: ASSPWGTGATDTQY

J: TRBJ2-3
D: -
V: TRBV7-6
CDR3: ASSLVRASTDTQY

J: TRBJ1-4
D: TRBD1
V: TRBV5-4
CDR3: ATTGGNEKLF

J: TRBJ2-5
D: TRBD2
V: TRBV5-1
CDR3: ASSLTSGGQETQY

J: TRBJ2-4
D: TRBD1
V: TRBV7-9
CDR3: ASSPLLTGSENIQY

J: TRBJ1-4
D: TRBD1
V: TRBV11-2
CDR3: ASSIRDRVDEKLF

J: TRBJ2-2
D: -
V: TRBV5-1
CDR3: ASRPGNTGELF

J: TRBJ1-2
D: TRBD1
V: TRBV10-3
CDR3: AISRTGFGYT

J: TRBJ2-5
D: -
V: TRBV12-3/TRBV12-4
CDR3: ASGGARQETQY

J: TRBJ2-7
D: TRBD2
V: TRBV4-2
CDR3: ASSPSGRVIYEQY

J: TRBJ2-3
D: TRBD1
V: TRBV19
CDR3: ASSTGQETQY

J: TRBJ2-1
D: -
V: TRBV27
CDR3: ASSLSPGVHNEQF

J: TRBJ2-2
D: TRBD2
V: TRBV25-1
CDR3: ASSELAGVHTGELF

J: TRBJ1-5
D: -
V: TRBV2
CDR3: ASTRRGMFGQPQH

J: TRBJ2-7
D: TRBD1
V: TRBV18
CDR3: ASSPFRDRGTYEQY

J: TRBJ2-1
D: -
V: TRBV11-2
CDR3: ASSFLTGNNEQF

J: TRBJ2-1
D: -
V: TRBV5-1
CDR3: ASSLRGSSYNEQF

J: TRBJ1-1
D: -
V: TRBV27
CDR3: ASSRQRTANTEAF

J: TRBJ1-3
D: -
V: TRBV29-1
CDR3: SVRLSGNTIY

J: TRBJ1-6
D: TRBD1
V: TRBV28
CDR3: ASSLESRGLGSPLH

J: TRBJ2-7
D: TRBD1
V: TRBV7-9
CDR3: ASSPAGTGSNEQY

J: TRBJ2-3
D: TRBD1
V: TRBV5-1
CDR3: ASSLGTGKDTQY

J: TRBJ2-3
D: TRBD1
V: TRBV7-2
CDR3: ASSLGYRGPDTQY

J: TRBJ1-2
D: -
V: TRBV1
CDR3: TSSHAGDRTGNYGYT

J: TRBJ1-1
D: TRBD1
V: TRBV23-1
CDR3: ASSHVQGAGSSEAF

J: TRBJ1-4
D: -
V: TRBV19
CDR3: ASSGQGGEKLF

J: TRBJ1-1
D: TRBD1
V: TRBV5-1
CDR3: ASSVQGKVNTEAF

J: TRBJ2-1
D: TRBD2
V: TRBV5-4
CDR3: ASSGRLAGGGSEQF

J: TRBJ2-5
D: TRBD2
V: TRBV15
CDR3: ATQSGGLETQY

J: TRBJ1-2
D: -
V: TRBV10-3
CDR3: AISEPGTPTNYGYT

J: TRBJ1-4
D: -
V: TRBV19
CDR3: ASSSRVATNEKLF

J: TRBJ1-1
D: -
V: TRBV11-1
CDR3: ASSLAQGIEAF

J: TRBJ2-3
D: TRBD2
V: TRBV29-1
CDR3: SVRQTSATDTQY

J: TRBJ2-7
D: TRBD1
V: TRBV5-5
CDR3: ASSLTGQGVGEQY

J: TRBJ2-3
D: -
V: TRBV5-5
CDR3: ASSLVRGTDRSTDTQY

J: TRBJ2-7
D: -
V: TRBV7-8
CDR3: ASSLRARGIGEQY

J: TRBJ1-1
D: TRBD1
V: TRBV19
CDR3: ASSGRTGDTEAF

J: TRBJ2-1
D: TRBD1
V: TRBV3-1/TRBV3-2
CDR3: ASSWTGKNEQF

J: TRBJ2-2
D: -
V: TRBV5-1
CDR3: ASSLSRAGTNTGELF

J: TRBJ1-2
D: -
V: TRBV24-1
CDR3: ATRAHSGYGYT

J: TRBJ2-5
D: TRBD2
V: TRBV28
CDR3: ASSPTSSGGAVSETQY

J: TRBJ1-1
D: TRBD1
V: TRBV28
CDR3: ASSSPTGGYTEAF

J: TRBJ2-7
D: -
V: TRBV6-6
CDR3: ASSLANTAYEQY

J: TRBJ2-2
D: -
V: TRBV7-2
CDR3: ASSLVTGTGELF

J: TRBJ2-2
D: -
V: TRBV4-1
CDR3: ASSRVYVSTGELF

J: TRBJ2-3
D: TRBD2
V: TRBV28
CDR3: ASPISGREGLRGAQY

J: TRBJ1-1
D: -
V: TRBV27
CDR3: ASSATGTITEAF

J: TRBJ1-2
D: -
V: TRBV4-1
CDR3: ASSPVGATYGYT

J: TRBJ2-6
D: TRBD1
V: TRBV7-9
CDR3: ASSYGQAPAGANVLT

J: TRBJ2-3
D: TRBD2
V: TRBV24-1
CDR3: ATSDRRLAGGSDTQY

J: TRBJ2-1
D: -
V: TRBV19
CDR3: ASSSLAPLEEQF

J: TRBJ1-1
D: -
V: TRBV18
CDR3: ASSLDMNTEAF

J: TRBJ2-1
D: -
V: TRBV6-5
CDR3: ASRMTDSYNEQF

J: TRBJ2-2
D: TRBD2
V: TRBV24-1
CDR3: ATSDPGLAGELF

J: TRBJ2-5
D: -
V: TRBV9
CDR3: ASSVTPLTAQETQY

J: TRBJ2-5
D: TRBD2
V: TRBV5-1
CDR3: ASSPGGRGSQETQY